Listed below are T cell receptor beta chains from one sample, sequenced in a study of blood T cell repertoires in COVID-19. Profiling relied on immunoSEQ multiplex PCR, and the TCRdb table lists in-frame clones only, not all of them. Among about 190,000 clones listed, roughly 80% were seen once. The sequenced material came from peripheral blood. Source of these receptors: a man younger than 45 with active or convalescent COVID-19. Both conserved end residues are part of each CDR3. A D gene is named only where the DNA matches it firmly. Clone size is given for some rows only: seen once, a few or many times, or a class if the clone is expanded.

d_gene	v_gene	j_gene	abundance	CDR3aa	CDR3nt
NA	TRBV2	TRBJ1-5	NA	CASRQVWGNQPQHF	TGTGCCAGCAGACAGGTATGGGGCAATCAGCCCCAGCATTTT
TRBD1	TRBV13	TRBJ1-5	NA	CASSETGGYQPQHF	TGTGCCAGCAGCGAGACAGGGGGGTATCAGCCCCAGCATTTT
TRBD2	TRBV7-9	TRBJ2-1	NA	CASSPSGSYEQFF	TGTGCCAGCAGCCCGAGCGGGAGTTATGAGCAGTTCTTC
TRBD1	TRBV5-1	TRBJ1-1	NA	CASSLGTGALNTEAFF	TGCGCCAGCAGCTTAGGGACAGGGGCCCTCAACACTGAAGCTTTCTTT
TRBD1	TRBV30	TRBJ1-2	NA	CAWREPGTGSLSGYTF	TGTGCCTGGAGGGAGCCCGGGACAGGGAGTCTTAGTGGCTACACCTTC
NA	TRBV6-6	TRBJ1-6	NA	CASSYGQSGNSPLHF	TGTGCCAGCAGTTATGGCCAATCTGGTAATTCACCCCTCCACTTT
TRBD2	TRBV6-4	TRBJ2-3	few	CASSDVAGATDTQYF	TGTGCCAGCAGTGACGTAGCGGGGGCCACAGATACGCAGTATTTT
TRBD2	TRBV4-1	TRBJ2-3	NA	CASSQYNTRRGGLNTQYF	TGCGCCAGCAGCCAATATAATACACGGCGGGGGGGCCTGAATACGCAGTATTTT
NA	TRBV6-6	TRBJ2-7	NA	CASSYEVAGYEQYF	TGTGCCAGCAGTTACGAGGTGGCTGGCTACGAGCAGTACTTC
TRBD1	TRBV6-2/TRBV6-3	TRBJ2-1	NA	CASSYTPGQGGSEQFF	TGTGCCAGCAGTTACACTCCCGGACAGGGGGGTAGTGAGCAGTTCTTC
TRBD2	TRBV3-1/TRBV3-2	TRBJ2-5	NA	CASSGASGGSRETQYF	TGTGCCAGCAGCGGAGCCAGCGGGGGGTCTCGAGAGACCCAGTACTTC